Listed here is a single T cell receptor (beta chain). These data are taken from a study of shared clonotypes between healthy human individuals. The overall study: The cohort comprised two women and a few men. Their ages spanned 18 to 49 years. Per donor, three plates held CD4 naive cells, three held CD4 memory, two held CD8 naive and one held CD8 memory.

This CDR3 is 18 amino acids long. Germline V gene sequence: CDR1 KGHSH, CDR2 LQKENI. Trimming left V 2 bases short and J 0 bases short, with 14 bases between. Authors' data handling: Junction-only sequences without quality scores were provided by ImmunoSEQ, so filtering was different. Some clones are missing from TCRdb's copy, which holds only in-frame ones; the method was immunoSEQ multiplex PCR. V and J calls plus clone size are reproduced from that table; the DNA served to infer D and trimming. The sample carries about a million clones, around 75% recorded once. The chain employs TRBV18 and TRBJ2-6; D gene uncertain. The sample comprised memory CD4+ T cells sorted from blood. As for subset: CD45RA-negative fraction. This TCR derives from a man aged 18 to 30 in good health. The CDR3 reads CASSPGPAGYSGANVLTF. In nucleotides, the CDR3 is TGTGCCAGCTCACCAGGACCTGCCGGCTACTCTGGGGCCAACGTCCTGACTTTC.